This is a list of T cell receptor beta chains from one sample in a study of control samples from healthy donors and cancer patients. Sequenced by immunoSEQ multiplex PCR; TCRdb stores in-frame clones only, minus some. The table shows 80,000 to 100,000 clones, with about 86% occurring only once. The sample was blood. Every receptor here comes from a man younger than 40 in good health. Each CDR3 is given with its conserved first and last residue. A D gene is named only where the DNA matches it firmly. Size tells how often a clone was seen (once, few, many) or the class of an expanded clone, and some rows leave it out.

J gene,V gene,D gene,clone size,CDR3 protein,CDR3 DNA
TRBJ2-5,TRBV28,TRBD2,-,CASGTSGQETQYF,TGTGCCAGCGGGACTAGCGGACAAGAGACCCAGTACTTC
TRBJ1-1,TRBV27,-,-,CASSFLIDGVTEAFF,TGTGCCAGCAGTTTTTTGATCGACGGGGTCACTGAAGCTTTCTTT
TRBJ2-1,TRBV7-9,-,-,CASSLGGGEVNEQFF,TGTGCCAGCAGCCTAGGGGGCGGGGAAGTAAATGAGCAGTTCTTC
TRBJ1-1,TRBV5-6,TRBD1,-,CASSLAQGRMNTEAFF,TGTGCCAGCAGCTTGGCACAGGGGAGAATGAACACTGAAGCTTTCTTT
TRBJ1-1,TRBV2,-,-,CASSARFDTEAFF,TGTGCCAGCAGTGCTCGCTTCGACACTGAAGCTTTCTTT
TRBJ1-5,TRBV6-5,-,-,CASRATGNQPQHF,TGTGCCAGCAGGGCCACAGGGAATCAGCCCCAGCATTTT
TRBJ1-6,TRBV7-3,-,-,CASSLTPGTNSPLHF,TGTGCCAGCAGCTTAACTCCGGGGACGAATTCACCCCTCCACTTT
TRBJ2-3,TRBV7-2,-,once,CASSQDSPTSTQYF,TGTGCCAGCAGCCAGGACTCCCCGACCTCTACGCAGTATTTT
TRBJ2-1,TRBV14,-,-,CASSQDRRYSAYNEQFF,TGTGCCAGCAGCCAAGATCGGAGGTACAGTGCGTACAATGAGCAGTTCTTC
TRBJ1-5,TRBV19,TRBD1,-,CASSVGTASNQPQHF,TGTGCCAGTAGTGTAGGGACAGCTAGCAATCAGCCCCAGCATTTT
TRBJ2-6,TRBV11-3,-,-,CASSLVGGYGANVLTF,TGTGCCAGCAGCTTAGTGGGCGGGTACGGGGCCAACGTCCTGACTTTC
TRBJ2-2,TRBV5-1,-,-,CASSLPNPVNTGELFF,TGCGCCAGCAGCTTGCCAAACCCAGTGAACACCGGGGAGCTGTTTTTT
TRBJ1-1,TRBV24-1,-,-,CATSDRRGLAFF,TGTGCCACCAGTGACCGACGGGGGTTAGCTTTCTTT
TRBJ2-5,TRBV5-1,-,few,CASSFGETQYF,TGCGCCAGCAGCTTTGGAGAGACCCAGTACTTC
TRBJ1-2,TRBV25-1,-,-,CASSDRDLGVYGYTF,TGTGCCAGCAGTGATAGGGATCTGGGGGTCTATGGCTACACCTTC
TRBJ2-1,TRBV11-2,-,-,CASSSRGGQSSYNEQFF,TGTGCCAGCAGTTCTAGGGGGGGCCAGAGCTCCTACAATGAGCAGTTCTTC
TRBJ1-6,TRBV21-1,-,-,CARAGDRVSARSPLHF,TGTGCCAGGGCGGGGGACAGGGTTTCGGCAAGGTCACCCCTCCACTTT
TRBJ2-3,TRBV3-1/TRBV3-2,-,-,CASSQGVRYPPDTQYF,TGTGCCAGCAGCCAAGGAGTTCGATACCCCCCAGATACGCAGTATTTT
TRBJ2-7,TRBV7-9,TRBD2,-,CASGRESGYASGSYEQYF,TGTGCCAGTGGCCGGGAGTCGGGTTATGCTAGCGGCTCCTACGAGCAGTACTTC
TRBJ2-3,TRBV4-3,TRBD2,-,CASSQDITREDDTDTQYF,TGCGCCAGCAGCCAAGATATTACGCGGGAGGATGACACAGATACGCAGTATTTT
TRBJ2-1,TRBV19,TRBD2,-,CASSISSGKVGQFF,TGTGCCAGTAGTATATCTAGCGGGAAAGTTGGGCAGTTCTTC
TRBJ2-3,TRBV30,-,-,CAWSVGGSTDTQYF,TGTGCCTGGAGTGTTGGGGGGAGCACAGATACGCAGTATTTT
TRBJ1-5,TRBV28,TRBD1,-,CASSLGDREINQPQHF,TGTGCCAGCAGTTTAGGCGACAGGGAAATAAATCAGCCCCAGCATTTT
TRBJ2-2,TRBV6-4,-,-,CASSAIEGGELFF,TGTGCCAGCAGCGCAATAGAGGGCGGGGAGCTGTTTTTT
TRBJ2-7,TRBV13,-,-,CASSLVGDRTYEQYF,TGTGCCAGCAGCTTAGTAGGCGACAGGACCTACGAGCAGTACTTC
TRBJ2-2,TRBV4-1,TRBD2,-,CASSQAPSGAGLLAGELFF,TGCGCCAGCAGCCAGGCTCCTAGCGGGGCCGGGCTTTTGGCCGGGGAGCTGTTTTTT
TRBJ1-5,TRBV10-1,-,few,CASSALTGYGDQPQHF,TGCGCCAGCAGTGCGCTTACAGGGTACGGCGATCAGCCCCAGCATTTT
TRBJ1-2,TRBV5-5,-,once,CASSFSVSANYGYTF,TGTGCCAGCAGCTTTTCGGTATCAGCTAACTATGGCTACACCTTC
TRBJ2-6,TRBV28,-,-,CASSLPGAGANVLTF,TGTGCCAGCAGTCTGCCGGGGGCTGGGGCCAACGTCCTGACTTTC
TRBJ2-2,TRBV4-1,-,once,CASSPGGPPGELFF,TGCGCCAGCAGCCCAGGAGGGCCCCCCGGGGAGCTGTTTTTT
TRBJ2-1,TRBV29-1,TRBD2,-,CSVMLAGAYNEQFF,TGCAGCGTTATGTTAGCGGGAGCCTACAATGAGCAGTTCTTC
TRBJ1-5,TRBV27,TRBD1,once,CASSPKDRGNQPQHF,TGTGCCAGCAGTCCCAAGGACAGGGGGAATCAGCCCCAGCATTTT
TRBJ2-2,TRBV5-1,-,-,CASSPTGTMNTGELFF,TGCGCCAGCAGCCCGACCGGGACAATGAACACCGGGGAGCTGTTTTTT
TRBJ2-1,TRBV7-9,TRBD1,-,CASSFWTGVTYNEQFF,TGTGCCAGCAGCTTCTGGACAGGGGTCACCTACAATGAGCAGTTCTTC
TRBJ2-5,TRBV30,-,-,CAWSVGLWETQYF,TGTGCCTGGAGTGTAGGACTATGGGAGACCCAGTACTTC
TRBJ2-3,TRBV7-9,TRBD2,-,CASSLGLAGPTDTQYF,TGTGCCAGCAGCTTGGGACTAGCGGGACCCACAGATACGCAGTATTTT
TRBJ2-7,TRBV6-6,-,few,CASNEDPPSGSYEQYF,TGTGCCAGCAACGAGGACCCACCTTCGGGATCCTACGAGCAGTACTTC
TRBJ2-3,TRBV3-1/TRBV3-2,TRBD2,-,CASSQSLAGGRGDTQYF,TGTGCCAGCAGCCAAAGTTTAGCGGGAGGGCGGGGAGATACGCAGTATTTT
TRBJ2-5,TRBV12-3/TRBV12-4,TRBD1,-,CASSGQGVETQYF,TGTGCCAGCAGTGGACAGGGTGTAGAGACCCAGTACTTC
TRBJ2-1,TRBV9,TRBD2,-,CASSVEGGSNYNEQFF,TGTGCCAGCAGCGTAGAGGGCGGGAGCAACTACAATGAGCAGTTCTTC
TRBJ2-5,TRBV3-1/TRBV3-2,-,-,CASSQDLPETQYF,TGTGCCAGCAGCCAAGATCTTCCGGAGACCCAGTACTTC
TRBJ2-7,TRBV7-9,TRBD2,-,CASSTGTSGREYF,TGTGCCAGCAGTACCGGGACTAGCGGGAGGGAGTACTTC
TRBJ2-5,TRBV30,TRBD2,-,CAWKKTSAGATQYF,TGTGCCTGGAAGAAGACTAGCGCGGGGGCTACCCAGTACTTC
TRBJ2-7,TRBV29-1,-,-,CSVEVLPYEQYF,TGCAGCGTTGAGGTCCTTCCTTACGAGCAGTACTTC
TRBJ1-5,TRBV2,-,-,CASRPTENQPQHF,TGTGCCAGCAGACCGACAGAAAATCAGCCCCAGCATTTT
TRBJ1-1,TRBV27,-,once,CASRPWGAQSPNTEAFF,TGTGCCAGCCGACCGTGGGGGGCGCAGAGCCCGAACACTGAAGCTTTCTTT